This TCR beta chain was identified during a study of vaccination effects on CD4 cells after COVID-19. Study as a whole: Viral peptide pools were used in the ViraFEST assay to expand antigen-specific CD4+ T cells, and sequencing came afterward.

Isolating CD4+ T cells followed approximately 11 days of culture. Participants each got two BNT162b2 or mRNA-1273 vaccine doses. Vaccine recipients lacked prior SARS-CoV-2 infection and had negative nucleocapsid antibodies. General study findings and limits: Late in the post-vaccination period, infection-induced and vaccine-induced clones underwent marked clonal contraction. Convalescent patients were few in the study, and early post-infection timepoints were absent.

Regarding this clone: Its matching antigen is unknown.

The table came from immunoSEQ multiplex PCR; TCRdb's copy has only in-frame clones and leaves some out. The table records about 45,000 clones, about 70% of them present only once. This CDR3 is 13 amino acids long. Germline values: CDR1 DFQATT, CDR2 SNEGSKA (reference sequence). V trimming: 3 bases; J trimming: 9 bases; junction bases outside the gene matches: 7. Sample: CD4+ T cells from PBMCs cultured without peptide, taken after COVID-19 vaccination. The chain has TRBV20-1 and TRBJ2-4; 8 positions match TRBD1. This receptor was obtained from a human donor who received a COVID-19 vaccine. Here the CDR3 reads CSASLTGESIQYF. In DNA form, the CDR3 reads TGCAGTGCTAGTCTGACAGGGGAGAGCATTCAGTACTTC.